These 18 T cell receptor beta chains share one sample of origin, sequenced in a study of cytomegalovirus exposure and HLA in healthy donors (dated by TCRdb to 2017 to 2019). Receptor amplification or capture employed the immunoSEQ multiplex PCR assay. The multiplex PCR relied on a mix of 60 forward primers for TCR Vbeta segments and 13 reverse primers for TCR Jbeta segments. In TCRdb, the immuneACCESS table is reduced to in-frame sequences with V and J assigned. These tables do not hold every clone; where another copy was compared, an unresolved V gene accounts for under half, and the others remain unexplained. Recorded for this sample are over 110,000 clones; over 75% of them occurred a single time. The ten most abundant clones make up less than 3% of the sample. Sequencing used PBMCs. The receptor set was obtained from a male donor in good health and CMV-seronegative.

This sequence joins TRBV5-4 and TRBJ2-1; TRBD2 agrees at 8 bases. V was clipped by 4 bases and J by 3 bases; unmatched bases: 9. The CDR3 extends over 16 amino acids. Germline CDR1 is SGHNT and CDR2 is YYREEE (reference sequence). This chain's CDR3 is CASSQMALAGYNEQFF. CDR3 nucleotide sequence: TGTGCCAGCAGCCAAATGGCCCTAGCGGGCTACAATGAGCAGTTCTTC.

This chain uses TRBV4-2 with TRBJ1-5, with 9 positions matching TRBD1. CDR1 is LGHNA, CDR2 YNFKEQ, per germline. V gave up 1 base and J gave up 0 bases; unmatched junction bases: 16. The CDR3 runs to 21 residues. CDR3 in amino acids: CASSQAHRGHQLLYSNQPQHF. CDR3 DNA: TGTGCCAGCAGCCAAGCTCACAGGGGGCACCAATTACTTTATAGCAATCAGCCCCAGCATTTT.

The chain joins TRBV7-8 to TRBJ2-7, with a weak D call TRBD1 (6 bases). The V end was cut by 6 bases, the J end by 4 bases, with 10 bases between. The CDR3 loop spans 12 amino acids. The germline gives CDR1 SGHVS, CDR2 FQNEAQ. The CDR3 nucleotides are TGTGCCAGCAGGGAAACAGGGTACGAGCAGTACTTC. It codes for CASRETGYEQYF.

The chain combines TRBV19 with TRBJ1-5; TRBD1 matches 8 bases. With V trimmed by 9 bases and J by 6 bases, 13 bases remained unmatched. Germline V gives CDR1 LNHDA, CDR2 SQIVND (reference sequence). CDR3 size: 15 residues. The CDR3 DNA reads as TGTGCCAGCTTGGACAGGGAATCCCGCGTTCAGCCCCAGCATTTT. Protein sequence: CASLDRESRVQPQHF.

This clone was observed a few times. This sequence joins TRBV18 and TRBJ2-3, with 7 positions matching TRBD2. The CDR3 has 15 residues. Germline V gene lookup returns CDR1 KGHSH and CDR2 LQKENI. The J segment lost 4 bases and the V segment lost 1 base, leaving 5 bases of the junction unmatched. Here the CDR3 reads CASSPLSGKADTQYF. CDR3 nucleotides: TGTGCCAGCTCACCACTGAGCGGGAAGGCAGATACGCAGTATTTT.

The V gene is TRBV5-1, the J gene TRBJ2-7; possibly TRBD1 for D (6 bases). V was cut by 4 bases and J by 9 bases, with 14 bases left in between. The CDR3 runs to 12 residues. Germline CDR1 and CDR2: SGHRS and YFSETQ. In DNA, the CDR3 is TGCGCCAGCAGCGAGGGACAAGGCCGGCAGTACTTC. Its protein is CASSEGQGRQYF.

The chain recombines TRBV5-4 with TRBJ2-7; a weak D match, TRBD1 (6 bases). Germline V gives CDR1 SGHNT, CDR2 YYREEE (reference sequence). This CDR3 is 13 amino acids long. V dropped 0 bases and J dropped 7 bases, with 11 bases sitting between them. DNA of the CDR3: TGTGCCAGCAGCTTGGTGGGGGCATCAGAGCAGTACTTC. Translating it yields CASSLVGASEQYF. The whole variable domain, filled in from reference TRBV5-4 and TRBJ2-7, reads ETGVTQSPTHLIKTRGQQVTLRCSSQSGHNTVSWYQQALGQGPQFIFQYYREEENGRGNFPPRFSGLQFPNYSSELNVNALELDDSALYLCASSLVGASEQYFGPGTRLTVT.

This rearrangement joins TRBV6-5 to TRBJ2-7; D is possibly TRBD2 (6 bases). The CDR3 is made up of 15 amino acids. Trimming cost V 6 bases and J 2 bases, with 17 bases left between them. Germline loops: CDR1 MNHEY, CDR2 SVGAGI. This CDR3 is CASRDYSSKTYEQYF. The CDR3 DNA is TGTGCCAGCAGGGACTACTCTTCTAAAACCTACGAGCAGTACTTC.

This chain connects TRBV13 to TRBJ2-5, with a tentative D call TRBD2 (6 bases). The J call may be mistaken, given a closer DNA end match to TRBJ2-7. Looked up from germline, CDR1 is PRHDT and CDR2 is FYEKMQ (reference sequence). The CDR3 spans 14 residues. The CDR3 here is CASSRQLAPYEQYF. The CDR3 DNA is TGTGCCAGCAGCCGACAACTAGCACCCTACGAGCAGTACTTC.

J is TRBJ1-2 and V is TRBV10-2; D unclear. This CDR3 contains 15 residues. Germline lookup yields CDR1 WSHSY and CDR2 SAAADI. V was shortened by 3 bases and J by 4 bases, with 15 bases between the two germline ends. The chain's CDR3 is CASSDVAEPSYGYTF. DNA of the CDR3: TGCGCCAGCAGTGACGTGGCAGAACCTAGCTATGGCTACACCTTC.

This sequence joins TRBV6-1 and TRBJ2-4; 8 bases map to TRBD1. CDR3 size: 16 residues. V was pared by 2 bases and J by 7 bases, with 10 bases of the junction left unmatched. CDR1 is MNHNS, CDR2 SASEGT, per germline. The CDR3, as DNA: TGTGCCAGCAGTGAACAGGCAGGACAGGGAGGCAACATTCAGTACTTC. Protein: CASSEQAGQGGNIQYF.

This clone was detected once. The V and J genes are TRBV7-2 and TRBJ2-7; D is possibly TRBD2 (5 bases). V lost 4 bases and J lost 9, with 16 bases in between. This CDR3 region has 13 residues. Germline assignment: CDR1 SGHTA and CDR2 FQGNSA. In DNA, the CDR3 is TGTGCCAGCAGCTCCCCGCAGAACGAGGGGCAGTACTTC. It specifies CASSSPQNEGQYF.

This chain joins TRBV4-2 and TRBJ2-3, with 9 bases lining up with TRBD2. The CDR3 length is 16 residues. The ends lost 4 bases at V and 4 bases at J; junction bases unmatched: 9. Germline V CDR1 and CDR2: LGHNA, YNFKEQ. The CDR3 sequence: CASSPKAGGRADTQYF. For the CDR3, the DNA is TGTGCCAGCAGCCCGAAGGCGGGGGGGAGGGCAGATACGCAGTATTTT.

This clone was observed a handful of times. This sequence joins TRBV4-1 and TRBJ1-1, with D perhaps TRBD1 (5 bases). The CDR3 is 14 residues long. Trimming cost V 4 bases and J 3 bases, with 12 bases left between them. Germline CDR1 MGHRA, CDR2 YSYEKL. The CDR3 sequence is CASSRGGAYTEAFF. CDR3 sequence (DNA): TGCGCCAGCAGCCGGGGAGGGGCCTACACTGAAGCTTTCTTT.

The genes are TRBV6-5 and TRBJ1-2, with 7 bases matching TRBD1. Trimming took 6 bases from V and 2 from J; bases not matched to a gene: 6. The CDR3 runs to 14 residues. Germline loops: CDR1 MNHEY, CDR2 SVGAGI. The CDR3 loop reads CASRGGQFNYGYTF. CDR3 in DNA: TGTGCCAGCAGGGGGGGACAGTTCAACTATGGCTACACCTTC.

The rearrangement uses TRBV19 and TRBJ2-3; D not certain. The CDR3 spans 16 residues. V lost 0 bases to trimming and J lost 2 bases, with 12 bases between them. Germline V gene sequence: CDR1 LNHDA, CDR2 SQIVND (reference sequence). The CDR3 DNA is TGTGCCAGTAGTATAGAGAGCGACCTCACCACAGATACGCAGTATTTT. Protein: CASSIESDLTTDTQYF.

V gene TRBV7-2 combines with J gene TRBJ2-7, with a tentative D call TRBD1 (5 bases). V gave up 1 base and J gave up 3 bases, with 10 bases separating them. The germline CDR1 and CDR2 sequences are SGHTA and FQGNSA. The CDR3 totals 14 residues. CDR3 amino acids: CASSLGQSHYEQYF. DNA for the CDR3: TGTGCCAGCAGCTTAGGACAGTCACACTACGAGCAGTACTTC.

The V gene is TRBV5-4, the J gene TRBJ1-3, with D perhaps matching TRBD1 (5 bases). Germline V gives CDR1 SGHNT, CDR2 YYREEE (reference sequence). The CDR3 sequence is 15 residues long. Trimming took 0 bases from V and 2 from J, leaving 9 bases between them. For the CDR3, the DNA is TGTGCCAGCAGCTTGGGGGGCAGTGCTGGAAACACCATATATTTT. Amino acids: CASSLGGSAGNTIYF.